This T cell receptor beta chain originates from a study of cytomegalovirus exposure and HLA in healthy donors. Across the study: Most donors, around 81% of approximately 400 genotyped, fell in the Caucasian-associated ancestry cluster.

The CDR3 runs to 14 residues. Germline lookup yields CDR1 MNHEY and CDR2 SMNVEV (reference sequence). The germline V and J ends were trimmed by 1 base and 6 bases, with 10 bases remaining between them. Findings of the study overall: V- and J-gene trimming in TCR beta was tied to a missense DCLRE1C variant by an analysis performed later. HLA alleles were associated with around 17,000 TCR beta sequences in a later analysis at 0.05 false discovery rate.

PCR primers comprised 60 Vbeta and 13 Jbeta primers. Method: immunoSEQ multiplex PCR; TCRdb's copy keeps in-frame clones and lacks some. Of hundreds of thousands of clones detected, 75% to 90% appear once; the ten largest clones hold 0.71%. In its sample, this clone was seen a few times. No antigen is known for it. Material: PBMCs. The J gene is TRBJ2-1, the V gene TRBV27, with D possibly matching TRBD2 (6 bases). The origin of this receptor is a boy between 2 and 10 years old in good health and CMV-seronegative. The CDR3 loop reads CASSLFRESNEQFF. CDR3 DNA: TGTGCCAGCAGTTTATTTCGGGAGTCCAATGAGCAGTTCTTC.